Shown below are 4 T cell receptor beta chains from a single sample sequenced in a study of blood T cell repertoires in COVID-19. TCRdb's table, derived via immunoSEQ multiplex PCR, lists solely in-frame clones and lacks some. Counted here are about 220,000 clones, 75% to 85% occurring once; the ten biggest clones make up 5.2%. The sequenced material came from peripheral blood. Every receptor here comes from a woman in her sixties or seventies with COVID-19, enrolled during active disease.

The rearrangement joins TRBV18 to TRBJ1-3, with 7 bases lining up with TRBD1. Germline V gives CDR1 KGHSH, CDR2 LQKENI. V lost 3 bases and J lost 2; bases outside the gene matches: 4. This CDR3 contains 15 residues. In nucleotides, the CDR3 is TGTGCCAGCTCACCCGGACAGGACGCTGGAAACACCATATATTTT. It codes for CASSPGQDAGNTIYF.

This chain links TRBV5-1 with TRBJ1-1; the D is unclear. The ends were cut back, 1 base at V and 1 base at J, with 8 bases in the middle. The length of the CDR3 is 14 residues. The germline gives CDR1 SGHRS, CDR2 YFSETQ. The CDR3 here is CASSLIPGNTEAFF. In nucleotides, the CDR3 is TGCGCCAGCAGCTTGATTCCCGGGAACACTGAAGCTTTCTTT.

This clone was seen more than once but under ten times. The V call is TRBV12-3 or TRBV12-4, the J call TRBJ1-2; no clear D. Trimming removed 5 bases from V and 4 bases from J, with 11 bases in between. CDR3 length: 13 amino acids. The CDR3 region is CASSPPEVYGYTF. DNA of the CDR3: TGTGCCAGCAGTCCCCCGGAGGTCTATGGCTACACCTTC.

The genes are TRBV7-9 and TRBJ2-4, with 9 bases identical to TRBD2. Germline CDR1 SEHNR, CDR2 FQNEAQ (reference sequence). The J segment lost 1 base and the V segment lost 5 bases, leaving 9 bases of the junction unmatched. CDR3 size: 17 residues. The CDR3 loop is CASSSQREALAKNIQYF. For the CDR3, the DNA is TGTGCCAGCAGCAGCCAGCGGGAGGCCCTCGCCAAAAACATTCAGTACTTC. Variable domain in full (rest from reference TRBV7-9 and TRBJ2-4): DTGVSQNPRHKITKRGQNVTFRCDPISEHNRLYWYRQTLGQGPEFLTYFQNEAQLEKSRLLSDRFSAERPKGSFSTLEIQRTEQGDSAMYLCASSSQREALAKNIQYFGAGTRLSVL.